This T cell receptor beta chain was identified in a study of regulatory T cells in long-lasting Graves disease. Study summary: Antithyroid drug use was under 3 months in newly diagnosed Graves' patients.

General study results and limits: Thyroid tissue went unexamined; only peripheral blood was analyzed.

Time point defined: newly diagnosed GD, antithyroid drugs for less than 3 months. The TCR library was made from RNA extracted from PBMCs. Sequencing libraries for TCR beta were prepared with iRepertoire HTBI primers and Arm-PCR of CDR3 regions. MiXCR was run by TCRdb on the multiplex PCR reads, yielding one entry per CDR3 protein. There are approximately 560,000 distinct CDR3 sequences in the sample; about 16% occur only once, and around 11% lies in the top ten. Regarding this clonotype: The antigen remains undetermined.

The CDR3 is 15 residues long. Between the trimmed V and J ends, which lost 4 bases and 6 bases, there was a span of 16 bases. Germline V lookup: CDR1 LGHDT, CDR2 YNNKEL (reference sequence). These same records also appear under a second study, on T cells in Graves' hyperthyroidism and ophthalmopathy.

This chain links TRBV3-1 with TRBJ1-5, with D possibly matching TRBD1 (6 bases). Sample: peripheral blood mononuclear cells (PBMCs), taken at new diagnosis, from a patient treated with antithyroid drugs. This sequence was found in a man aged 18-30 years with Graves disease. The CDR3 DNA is TGTGCCAGCAGCCCAAGTGGGGGGCAGACTCAGCCCCAGCATTTT. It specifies CASSPSGGQTQPQHF.